The T cell receptor beta chain described here comes from a study of CD8+CD57+ T cells in acquired aplastic anemia. The use of genomic DNA as template underpinned the TCR beta VDJ and CDR3 profiling. TCRdb itself ran the reads through MiXCR, one entry per CDR3 protein. The repertoire holds under 200,000 distinct CDR3 sequences, with around 45% as singletons. Trimming removed 5 bases from V and 8 bases from J; junction bases left unmatched: 9. The CDR3 spans 16 residues. Germline lookup yields CDR1 MNHNS and CDR2 SASEGT. This clonotype turned up a few times. This TCR was recovered from a human donor in good health. This chain joins TRBV6-1 and TRBJ2-1, with 13 nucleotides matching TRBD2. The sequenced material came from sorted CD4+, CD8+, or CD8+CD57+ T cells (not recorded which) from PBMCs. The CDR3 DNA follows: TGTGCCAGCAGTAGGACTAGCGGGAGATCCTCTCATGAGCAGTTCTTC. Its translation is CASSRTSGRSSHEQFF.